The 25 T cell receptor beta chains below come from one sample, sequenced in a study of cytomegalovirus exposure and HLA in healthy donors. Assay used: immunoSEQ multiplex PCR; TCRdb lists only in-frame clones, some missing. The sample contains a few hundred thousand clones, about 90% of which appear only once. The sequenced material came from PBMCs. Every receptor here comes from a woman between 18 and 29 years old in good health and CMV-seronegative.

This clone was recorded once. V gene TRBV7-2 combines with J gene TRBJ2-5; D gene unclear. This CDR3 spans 14 amino acids. Trimming took 5 bases from V and 0 from J, leaving 10 bases between them. The germline V gene encodes CDR1 SGHTA and CDR2 FQGNSA. The CDR3, as DNA: TGTGCCAGCAGCCTAACTATGTACCAAGAGACCCAGTACTTC. This sequence encodes CASSLTMYQETQYF.

This rearrangement joins TRBV28 to TRBJ2-7; D is perhaps TRBD1 (5 bases). The CDR3 contains 14 residues. Germline assignment: CDR1 MDHEN and CDR2 SYDVKM. V lost 7 bases to trimming and J lost 4 bases, with 17 bases between them. CDR3 in DNA: TGTGCCAGCAACCGCCAGGGTGGTACGTACGAGCAGTACTTC. Protein: CASNRQGGTYEQYF. Drawing the rest from reference TRBV28 and TRBJ2-7, the complete variable domain is DVKVTQSSRYLVKRTGEKVFLECVQDMDHENMFWYRQDPGLGLRLIYFSYDVKMKEKGDIPEGYSVSREKKERFSLILESASTNQTSMYLCASNRQGGTYEQYFGPGTRLTVT.

This chain uses TRBV4-3 with TRBJ1-1, with no clear D. V was pared by 0 bases and J by 1 base, with 12 bases between. CDR1 is LGHNA, CDR2 YSLEER, per germline. The CDR3 is 16 amino acids. The CDR3 here is CASSQDVGGSNTEAFF. CDR3 DNA: TGCGCCAGCAGCCAAGATGTAGGAGGGTCGAACACTGAAGCTTTCTTT.

The V gene is TRBV27, the J gene TRBJ2-7; 8 positions agree with TRBD1. The junction had 5 bases not matched to a gene; V was cut back by 4 bases and J by 6 bases. Germline V CDR1 and CDR2: MNHEY, SMNVEV (reference sequence). This CDR3 is built from 13 residues. CDR3 in amino acids: CASSSDRGAEQYF. The CDR3 DNA reads TGTGCCAGCAGTTCTGACAGGGGAGCCGAGCAGTACTTC.

In its sample, this clone was seen once. This chain joins TRBV6-5 and TRBJ2-2, with 10 bases identical to TRBD2. The trim removed 4 bases at V and 6 bases at J, leaving 8 bases unmatched. This CDR3 has 16 amino acids. Germline CDR1 MNHEY, CDR2 SVGAGI. As DNA, the CDR3 is TGTGCCAGCAGTTCCCCCCTGACTAGCGGGCCCGGGGAGCTGTTTTTT. This translates into CASSSPLTSGPGELFF.

The chain uses TRBV28 and TRBJ1-2; TRBD1 matches 9 bases. J lost 4 bases, V lost 3 bases, and 12 bases had no gene match. This CDR3 is 17 amino acids long. From germline, CDR1 is MDHEN and CDR2 SYDVKM. CDR3 protein: CASSFGTGPFLGYGYTF. The CDR3 region has the DNA TGTGCCAGCAGTTTCGGGACAGGGCCCTTCCTGGGCTATGGCTACACCTTC.

This clone appeared once. The rearrangement links TRBV7-9 to TRBJ2-5; 8 positions agree with TRBD1. V lost 3 bases to trimming and J lost 2 bases; unmatched junction nucleotides: 11. The CDR3 runs to 17 residues. CDR1 and CDR2 from the germline V gene are SEHNR and FQNEAQ (reference sequence). The CDR3 sequence is CASSLTPGQGPQETQYF. The CDR3 DNA is TGTGCCAGCAGCTTGACACCCGGACAGGGCCCACAAGAGACCCAGTACTTC. Full variable domain (rest looked up from reference TRBV7-9 and TRBJ2-5): DTGVSQNPRHKITKRGQNVTFRCDPISEHNRLYWYRQTLGQGPEFLTYFQNEAQLEKSRLLSDRFSAERPKGSFSTLEIQRTEQGDSAMYLCASSLTPGQGPQETQYFGPGTRLLVL.

This clone was seen a few times. The chain employs TRBV4-1 and TRBJ2-7, with D maybe TRBD1 (6 bases). Between the trimmed V and J ends, which lost 2 bases and 2 bases, there was a span of 10 bases. CDR1 is MGHRA, CDR2 YSYEKL, per germline. This CDR3 spans 14 amino acids. The CDR3 bases are TGCGCCAGCAGCCAAAGCCAGGGGCCCTACGAGCAGTACTTC. Translation: CASSQSQGPYEQYF.

The chain recombines TRBV7-2 with TRBJ2-7; D not certain. CDR3 length: 12 amino acids. V lost 1 base to trimming and J lost 9 bases, with 10 bases between them. The germline CDR1 and CDR2 sequences are SGHTA and FQGNSA. The CDR3 nucleotides read TGTGCCAGCAGCTTAGTAGATGCGGTGCAGTACTTC. Its translation: CASSLVDAVQYF. Variable domain in full (rest from reference TRBV7-2 and TRBJ2-7): GAGVSQSPSNKVTEKGKDVELRCDPISGHTALYWYRQSLGQGLEFLIYFQGNSAPDKSGLPSDRFSAERTGGSVSTLTIQRTQQEDSAVYLCASSLVDAVQYFGPGTRLTVT.

The chain carries TRBV18 and TRBJ2-2; tentative D call: TRBD1 (5 bases). This CDR3 is 16 amino acids long. Trimming cost V 6 bases and J 0 bases, with 14 bases left between them. From germline, CDR1 is KGHSH and CDR2 LQKENI. CDR3 in amino acids: CASSVQALSNTGELFF. CDR3 nucleotide sequence: TGTGCCAGCTCGGTACAGGCGCTTTCGAACACCGGGGAGCTGTTTTTT. The whole variable domain, remainder taken from reference TRBV18 and TRBJ2-2, is NAGVMQNPRHLVRRRGQEARLRCSPMKGHSHVYWYRQLPEEGLKFMVYLQKENIIDESGMPKERFSAEFPKEGPSILRIQQVVRGDSAAYFCASSVQALSNTGELFFGEGSRLTVL.

This chain joins TRBV6-5 and TRBJ1-2; 11 bases line up with TRBD1. J was trimmed by 6 bases and V by 0 bases; bases with no gene match: 3. CDR1 MNHEY and CDR2 SVGAGI come from the germline V gene. This CDR3 is built from 15 residues. The CDR3 DNA follows: TGTGCCAGCAGTTACTCCGGGACAGGGGGTGATGGCTACACCTTC. It encodes CASSYSGTGGDGYTF.

V gene TRBV28 combines with J gene TRBJ1-1; D may be TRBD1 (6 bases). CDR1 and CDR2 from the germline V gene are MDHEN and SYDVKM. The CDR3 runs 14 residues. The V and J ends lost 2 bases and 4 bases respectively, with 11 bases between them. The CDR3 loop is CASSLLLGATEAFF. The CDR3 DNA sequence: TGTGCCAGCAGTTTACTACTGGGGGCCACTGAAGCTTTCTTT.

The chain is built from TRBV6-1 and TRBJ2-7; tentative D call: TRBD2 (5 bases). Germline V gene data show CDR1 as MNHNS and CDR2 as SASEGT. Trimming took 8 bases from V and 3 from J, leaving 11 bases between them. CDR3 length: 12 amino acids. CDR3 residues: CASSSGIYEQYV. In DNA form, the CDR3 reads TGTGCCAGCTCTTCGGGAATCTACGAGCAGTACGTC.

The chain employs TRBV11-2 and TRBJ2-3; D is unresolved. Germline V gene lookup returns CDR1 SGHAT and CDR2 FQNNGV. The CDR3 loop spans 14 amino acids. Trimming removed 0 bases at V and 4 bases at J, with 8 bases between. CDR3 DNA: TGTGCCAGCAGCTTAGATCCTAGAGCAGATACGCAGTATTTT. As protein: CASSLDPRADTQYF.

The V gene is TRBV7-9, the J gene TRBJ2-1; possible D gene TRBD1, 6 bases. Trimming removed 5 bases at V and 6 bases at J, with 17 bases between. There are 15 residues in the CDR3. CDR1 is SEHNR, CDR2 FQNEAQ, per germline (reference sequence). CDR3 nucleotides: TGTGCCAGCAGCCCCCGTTGGGGGCAAGGCAATGAGCAGTTCTTC. It codes for CASSPRWGQGNEQFF.

This clone was counted a single time. This chain links TRBV7-9 with TRBJ1-2, with D maybe TRBD1 (5 bases). The CDR3 loop spans 15 amino acids. The ends were cut back, 0 bases at V and 0 bases at J, with 8 bases in the middle. CDR1 is SEHNR and CDR2 is FQNEAQ in the germline V gene (reference sequence). In DNA form, the CDR3 reads TGTGCCAGCAGCTTAGCGGGGGGTGCTAACTATGGCTACACCTTC. Protein: CASSLAGGANYGYTF.

The chain employs TRBV6-1 and TRBJ1-2; TRBD1 is a possible D gene (5 bases). Germline values: CDR1 MNHNS, CDR2 SASEGT. With 4 bases removed from V and 3 bases from J, the gap between germline ends came to 18 bases. The CDR3 is 16 amino acids. As DNA, the CDR3 is TGTGCCAGCAGTGCCAGGTCTAGACAGCTTTACTATGGCTACACCTTC. It encodes CASSARSRQLYYGYTF.

The rearrangement joins TRBV5-1 to TRBJ2-5; the match to TRBD1 covers 7 bases. V shed 4 bases and J 5 bases; nucleotides not matched to a gene: 5. CDR3 length equals 13 residues. Germline values: CDR1 SGHRS, CDR2 YFSETQ. As DNA, the CDR3 is TGCGCCAGCAGCATAGGACAGGCTGAGACCCAGTACTTC. Translated: CASSIGQAETQYF.

The chain links TRBV10-1 to TRBJ1-1; 9 bases match TRBD1. Germline V gene lookup returns CDR1 WNHNN and CDR2 SYGVQD (reference sequence). Losses at the gene ends were 7 bases for V and 0 bases for J; bases not matched to a gene: 12. The CDR3 covers 17 residues. This CDR3 is CASNSRTGDEMNTEAFF. Here the CDR3 DNA reads TGCGCCAGCAACAGCAGGACAGGGGACGAGATGAACACTGAAGCTTTCTTT.

V usage is TRBV7-9 and J usage is TRBJ2-1, with 11 bases fitting TRBD2. The J segment lost 4 bases and the V segment lost 3 bases, leaving 2 bases of the junction unmatched. CDR3 length: 15 amino acids. CDR1 is SEHNR, CDR2 FQNEAQ, per germline (reference sequence). CDR3 sequence: CASSFPSGGYNEQFF. CDR3 sequence (DNA): TGTGCCAGCAGCTTTCCTAGCGGGGGGTACAATGAGCAGTTCTTC.

This sequence joins TRBV6-6 and TRBJ1-6; 8 bases are shared with TRBD1. This CDR3 has 15 amino acids. Unmatched junction bases numbered 9, after V lost 7 bases and J lost 7 bases. Germline V gene lookup returns CDR1 MNHNY and CDR2 SVGAGI (reference sequence). In nucleotides, the CDR3 is TGTGCCAGCACTATGGACAGGGTGGGAAATTCACCCCTCCACTTT. It is translated as CASTMDRVGNSPLHF.

The chain has TRBV29-1 and TRBJ1-2; tentative D call: TRBD1 (5 bases). Per germline, CDR1 SQVTM and CDR2 ANQGSEA. The length of the CDR3 is 12 residues. V lost 7 bases and J lost 5, with 14 bases in between. CDR3 in amino acids: CSGLLGGYGYTF. CDR3 DNA sequence: TGCAGCGGTCTACTGGGGGGTTATGGCTACACCTTC.

The chain has TRBV4-1 and TRBJ2-2, with D possibly being TRBD2 (5 bases). The ends were cut back, 1 base at V and 1 base at J, with 10 bases in the middle. Looked up from germline, CDR1 is MGHRA and CDR2 is YSYEKL. The CDR3 covers 16 residues. The CDR3 nucleotides read TGCGCCAGCAGCCAAGGTGTTGGAGGGAACACCGGGGAGCTGTTTTTT. It encodes CASSQGVGGNTGELFF.

This chain uses TRBV7-9 with TRBJ2-3; weak D call: TRBD1 (5 bases). The CDR3 covers 15 residues. Trimming took 5 bases from V and 0 from J, leaving 12 bases between them. Germline V gene data show CDR1 as SEHNR and CDR2 as FQNEAQ (reference sequence). CDR3 bases: TGTGCCAGCAGCCCGACAGCCACTAGCACAGATACGCAGTATTTT. Its protein product is CASSPTATSTDTQYF.

The chain combines TRBV19 with TRBJ2-5, with a tentative D call TRBD2 (7 bases). V lost 2 bases and J lost 5, with 12 bases in between. The CDR3 loop spans 14 amino acids. Germline V CDR1 and CDR2: LNHDA, SQIVND (reference sequence). The CDR3 here is CASSIYGGRETQYF. The CDR3 DNA sequence: TGTGCCAGTAGTATATACGGGGGGCGTGAGACCCAGTACTTC.